This TCR beta chain is from a study of OX40 agonist ivuxolimab in advanced cancers. The overall study: As their treatment, patients were administered ivuxolimab, an agonistic anti-OX40 (CD134) antibody. General study results and limits: Specificity for antigen went undetermined in the expanded peripheral T cells. The study found that CD8+ T cells averaged more expanded clones than CD4+.

Clones were read by immunoSEQ multiplex PCR, and TCRdb kept only the in-frame ones, dropping some. The sample lists around 95,000 clones; 85% to 95% were seen once. For this clone: What it binds is unknown.

This CDR3 spans 13 amino acids. Trimming removed 3 bases from V and 5 bases from J, with 10 bases in between. The V gene's germline CDR1 is MDHEN and CDR2 SYDVKM. The receptor was isolated from an adult with an advanced solid tumor such as melanoma, head and neck, liver or kidney cancer. J is TRBJ1-2 and V is TRBV28; possibly TRBD1 for D (6 bases). Source: CD4+ or CD8+ T cells sorted from blood, taken in a trial of the OX40 agonist ivuxolimab. Here the CDR3 DNA reads TGTGCCAGCAGTTTTAGGGGGAAGTATGGCTACACCTTC. It yields the protein CASSFRGKYGYTF.